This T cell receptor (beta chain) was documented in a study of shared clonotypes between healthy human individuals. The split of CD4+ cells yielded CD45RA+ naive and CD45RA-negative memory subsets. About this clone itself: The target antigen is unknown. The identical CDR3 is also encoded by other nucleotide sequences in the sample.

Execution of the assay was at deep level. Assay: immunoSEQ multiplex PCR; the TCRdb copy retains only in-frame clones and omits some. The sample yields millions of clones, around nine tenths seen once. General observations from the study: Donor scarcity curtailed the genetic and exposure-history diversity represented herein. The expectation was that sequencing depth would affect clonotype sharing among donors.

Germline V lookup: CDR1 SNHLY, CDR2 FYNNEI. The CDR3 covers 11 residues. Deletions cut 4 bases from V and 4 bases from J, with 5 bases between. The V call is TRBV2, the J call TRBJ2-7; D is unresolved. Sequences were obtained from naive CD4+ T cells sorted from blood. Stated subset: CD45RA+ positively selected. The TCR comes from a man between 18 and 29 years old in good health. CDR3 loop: CASSGAYEQYF. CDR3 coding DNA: TGTGCCAGCAGTGGAGCGTACGAGCAGTACTTC.